The 32 T cell receptor beta chains in this list originate from one sample, sequenced in a study of cytomegalovirus exposure and HLA in healthy donors. TCRdb keeps only in-frame clones here, not all; method: immunoSEQ multiplex PCR. The sample includes more than 150,000 clones, about 80% seen only once; the top ten take approximately 3%. The specimen was PBMCs. These receptors all come from a woman aged 18-35 years in good health and CMV-seropositive.

DNA of the CDR3: TGTGCCAGCAGCCCCACCCCTACCACAGATACGCAGTATTTT. Residues: CASSPTPTTDTQYF. The rearrangement uses TRBV9 and TRBJ2-3, with D unresolved. Trimming removed 4 bases at V and 2 bases at J, with 11 bases between. The V gene's germline CDR1 is SGDLS and CDR2 YYNGEE. This CDR3 spans 14 amino acids.

This chain connects TRBV6-5 to TRBJ1-4; no clear D gene. The CDR3 extends over 15 amino acids. The ends were cut back, 0 bases at V and 3 bases at J, with 8 bases in the middle. Germline values: CDR1 MNHEY, CDR2 SVGAGI. CDR3 sequence reads: CASSYSEGSNEKLFF. DNA for the CDR3: TGTGCCAGCAGTTACTCGGAGGGTTCTAATGAAAAACTGTTTTTT.

The V call is TRBV4-1, the J call TRBJ2-5, with D perhaps matching TRBD2 (5 bases). This CDR3 region has 14 residues. Germline CDR1 is MGHRA and CDR2 is YSYEKL. V was trimmed by 0 bases and J by 4 bases, leaving 9 bases between them. The CDR3 nucleotides read TGCGCCAGCAGCCAAGATTTACTAGTAGAGACCCAGTACTTC. Its translation is CASSQDLLVETQYF.

The chain is built from TRBV7-8 and TRBJ2-7; TRBD2 aligns across 13 bases. After removal of 5 bases from V and 6 bases from J, the junction contained 7 bases not matched to a gene. Germline V gene lookup returns CDR1 SGHVS and CDR2 FQNEAQ. CDR3 length: 15 amino acids. The CDR3 DNA follows: TGTGCCAGCAGCACTAGCGGGGGGGGATTACGCGAGCAGTACTTC. This translates into CASSTSGGGLREQYF.

This chain links TRBV27 with TRBJ2-1; 7 positions match TRBD2. This CDR3 is 13 amino acids long. V gave up 3 bases and J gave up 8 bases; unmatched junction bases: 4. CDR1 is MNHEY and CDR2 is SMNVEV in the germline V gene (reference sequence). The CDR3 loop is CASSFLAVDEQFF. CDR3 nucleotide sequence: TGTGCCAGCAGTTTCCTAGCGGTGGATGAGCAGTTCTTC.

In its sample, this clone was seen a few times. V usage is TRBV4-2 and J usage is TRBJ2-1; TRBD2 agrees at 8 bases. CDR3 length: 16 residues. Germline V gene lookup returns CDR1 LGHNA and CDR2 YNFKEQ. Unmatched junction bases numbered 1, after V lost 0 bases and J lost 0 bases. CDR3 in DNA: TGTGCCAGCAGCCAAGATCTAGCGGGCTCCTACAATGAGCAGTTCTTC. Protein: CASSQDLAGSYNEQFF.

V usage is TRBV13 and J usage is TRBJ1-3; 8 nucleotides match TRBD1. CDR1 is PRHDT, CDR2 FYEKMQ, per germline (reference sequence). This CDR3 is 14 amino acids long. The junction had 5 bases not matched to a gene; V was cut back by 6 bases and J by 4 bases. CDR3 nucleotide sequence: TGTGCCAGCAGTTCCGGGACAGGCGGAAACACCATATATTTT. The encoded protein is CASSSGTGGNTIYF.

This clone was seen only a few times. A read error may produce the germline difference seen at one junction end. V usage is TRBV10-3 and J usage is TRBJ2-5; TRBD2 might be the D (5 bases). Germline V gives CDR1 ENHRY, CDR2 SYGVKD. The CDR3 runs 14 residues. The chain's CDR3 is CASSEISGDETQYF. The CDR3 nucleotides are TGTGCCAGCAGTGAAATTTCCGGGGATGAGACCCAGTACTTC.

The chain joins TRBV7-2 to TRBJ1-1; TRBD1 agrees at 10 bases. CDR3 length: 14 residues. Germline V lookup: CDR1 SGHTA, CDR2 FQGNSA. With 5 bases clipped from V and 10 bases from J, the junction kept 10 bases outside the gene matches. The CDR3 DNA is TGTGCCAGCAGCCTTGGACAGGGGGGACCTGGAGCTTTCTTT. It translates to CASSLGQGGPGAFF.

The V and J genes are TRBV29-1 and TRBJ2-1; 7 nucleotides agree with TRBD2. The CDR3 length is 15 residues. V shed 4 bases and J 4 bases; nucleotides not matched to a gene: 10. Germline V gene data show CDR1 as SQVTM and CDR2 as ANQGSEA. Written as DNA, the CDR3 is TGCAGCGTTGTTCTCGGGACTAATTATTACAATGAGCAGTTCTTC. Translation: CSVVLGTNYYNEQFF.

The chain links TRBV10-1 to TRBJ2-1; D gene uncertain. The CDR3 covers 16 residues. Trimming took off 0 bases at V and 0 bases at J, with 9 bases between the two ends. Germline V lookup: CDR1 WNHNN, CDR2 SYGVQD (reference sequence). CDR3 coding DNA: TGCGCCAGCAGTGAGTCTGGATACAGCTCCTACAATGAGCAGTTCTTC. Amino acids: CASSESGYSSYNEQFF.

The genes are TRBV18 and TRBJ2-1; 8 bases map to TRBD2. Germline CDR1 reads KGHSH; CDR2 reads LQKENI. V dropped 3 bases and J dropped 8; count of bases not matched to a gene: 15. The CDR3 totals 17 residues. This CDR3 is CASSPSSGLSGGHEQFF. The CDR3 DNA sequence: TGTGCCAGCTCACCCTCGTCGGGTCTGTCGGGAGGGCATGAGCAGTTCTTC. Full variable domain (missing parts from reference TRBV18 and TRBJ2-1): NAGVMQNPRHLVRRRGQEARLRCSPMKGHSHVYWYRQLPEEGLKFMVYLQKENIIDESGMPKERFSAEFPKEGPSILRIQQVVRGDSAAYFCASSPSSGLSGGHEQFFGPGTRLTVL.

The chain employs TRBV29-1 and TRBJ2-3; D is undetermined. Germline lookup yields CDR1 SQVTM and CDR2 ANQGSEA. The length of the CDR3 is 16 residues. Deletions cut 2 bases from V and 3 bases from J, with 18 bases between. The CDR3 nucleotides are TGCAGCGTTGAACTTAGGATGCGGCTTTCAACAGATACGCAGTATTTT. It translates to CSVELRMRLSTDTQYF.

The gene calls are TRBV7-8 and TRBJ1-1, with D perhaps matching TRBD1 (6 bases). The CDR3 has 14 residues. Trimming cost V 5 bases and J 5 bases, with 15 bases left between them. The germline V gene encodes CDR1 SGHVS and CDR2 FQNEAQ. CDR3 sequence: CASSPYRVRTEAFF. In nucleotides, the CDR3 is TGTGCCAGCAGCCCGTACAGGGTCAGGACTGAAGCTTTCTTT.

This chain joins TRBV7-9 and TRBJ2-3, with 9 bases fitting TRBD2. The CDR3 runs to 17 residues. Unmatched junction bases numbered 6, after V lost 1 base and J lost 1 base. Germline V CDR1 and CDR2: SEHNR, FQNEAQ (reference sequence). The CDR3 nucleotides are TGTGCCAGCAGCTTAGGATCTAGCGGGGCGCGCACAGATACGCAGTATTTT. Translated: CASSLGSSGARTDTQYF.

The chain carries TRBV27 and TRBJ1-6; D ambiguous. The CDR3 loop spans 14 amino acids. Germline CDR1 is MNHEY and CDR2 is SMNVEV (reference sequence). The V gene lost 4 bases and the J gene lost 7 bases, with 11 bases spanning the gap. The CDR3 DNA sequence: TGTGCCAGCAGTTCAATGGGAGAAAATTCACCCCTCCACTTT. Protein: CASSSMGENSPLHF.

This chain joins TRBV9 and TRBJ2-3, with D unresolved. The V and J ends lost 2 bases and 7 bases respectively, with 8 bases between them. This CDR3 has 12 residues. Germline V gene data show CDR1 as SGDLS and CDR2 as YYNGEE. This CDR3 reads CASSVRSNTQYF. CDR3 DNA: TGTGCCAGCAGCGTTCGTAGTAATACGCAGTATTTT. Supplemented by reference TRBV9 and TRBJ2-3, the full variable domain reads DSGVTQTPKHLITATGQRVTLRCSPRSGDLSVYWYQQSLDQGLQFLIQYYNGEERAKGNILERFSAQQFPDLHSELNLSSLELGDSALYFCASSVRSNTQYFGPGTRLTVL.

The genes are TRBV6-5 and TRBJ1-5, with 9 bases matching TRBD1. The CDR3 consists of 15 residues. Germline assignment: CDR1 MNHEY and CDR2 SVGAGI. J gave up 6 bases and V 5 bases, and 8 bases lay outside the gene matches. CDR3 DNA: TGTGCCAGCAGTAGGGAACAGGGGGCTGGTCAGCCCCAGCATTTT. This translates into CASSREQGAGQPQHF.

This rearrangement joins TRBV11-2 to TRBJ1-1; D ambiguous. CDR1 SGHAT and CDR2 FQNNGV come from the germline V gene. The CDR3 has 14 amino acids. V was trimmed by 1 base and J by 5 bases, leaving 11 bases between them. The CDR3 coding sequence is TGTGCCAGCAGCTTAGTTGGCGGTGGGACTGAAGCTTTCTTT. Translating gives CASSLVGGGTEAFF. Using reference TRBV11-2 and TRBJ1-1 for the parts outside the CDR3, the full variable domain is EAGVAQSPRYKIIEKRQSVAFWCNPISGHATLYWYQQILGQGPKLLIQFQNNGVVDDSQLPKDRFSAERLKGVDSTLKIQPAKLEDSAVYLCASSLVGGGTEAFFGQGTRLTVV.

In this sample, this clone turned up once. The gene calls are TRBV19 and TRBJ1-2, with 8 positions matching TRBD1. CDR1 LNHDA and CDR2 SQIVND come from the germline V gene (reference sequence). V shed 5 bases, J shed 8 bases, and the junction held 4 bases outside the gene matches. CDR3 length equals 12 residues. CDR3 sequence: CASSAGGGGYTF. The CDR3 coding sequence is TGTGCCAGTAGTGCAGGGGGCGGGGGCTACACCTTC.

The V and J genes are TRBV14 and TRBJ2-1; 13 bases fit TRBD2. The V gene's germline CDR1 is SGHDN and CDR2 FVKESK. V gave up 4 bases and J gave up 12 bases; unmatched junction bases: 12. The CDR3 length is 16 residues. The CDR3 coding sequence is TGTGCCAGCAGCCGGCGACTAGCGGGGGGCCTTACTGTGCAGTTCTTC. Amino acids: CASSRRLAGGLTVQFF. Combining the CDR3 with reference TRBV14 and TRBJ2-1 gives the whole variable domain EAGVTQFPSHSVIEKGQTVTLRCDPISGHDNLYWYRRVMGKEIKFLLHFVKESKQDESGMPNNRFLAERTGGTYSTLKVQPAELEDSGVYFCASSRRLAGGLTVQFFGPGTRLTVL.

The chain employs TRBV5-1 and TRBJ2-4; D may be TRBD2 (5 bases). Germline V gene sequence: CDR1 SGHRS, CDR2 YFSETQ. There are 12 residues in the CDR3. V lost 6 bases and J 14 bases, leaving 18 bases between the germline ends. The CDR3 sequence: CASTTGDAGEYF. In DNA, the CDR3 is TGCGCCAGCACAACCGGGGATGCTGGTGAGTACTTC.

This clone was found a few times. The chain has TRBV29-1 and TRBJ2-2; 10 bases match TRBD1. V was pared by 7 bases and J by 4 bases, with 3 bases of the junction left unmatched. Germline CDR1 SQVTM, CDR2 ANQGSEA. The CDR3 consists of 13 residues. CDR3 nucleotides: TGCAGCGCCCGGACAGGGGGCACCGGGGAGCTGTTTTTT. Encoded protein: CSARTGGTGELFF.

The V call is TRBV6-4, the J call TRBJ1-1, with TRBD1 matching 7 bases. Germline lookup yields CDR1 MRHNA and CDR2 SNTAGT. V lost 10 bases and J lost 10; bases outside the gene matches: 9. The CDR3 loop spans 11 amino acids. This chain's CDR3 is CATRQGEAAFF. In DNA, the CDR3 is TGTGCCACCCGACAGGGAGAGGCAGCTTTCTTT.

The chain has TRBV6-5 and TRBJ1-4; no definite D call. Germline-derived CDR1 and CDR2 are MNHEY and SVGAGI. The CDR3 contains 14 residues. The V end was cut by 6 bases, the J end by 4 bases, with 12 bases between. As DNA, the CDR3 is TGTGCCAGCAGGAACTTTAAACTTAATGAAAAACTGTTTTTT. The encoded protein is CASRNFKLNEKLFF.

The chain couples TRBV5-4 to TRBJ1-6; possible D gene TRBD1, 5 bases. V dropped 4 bases and J dropped 10 bases, with 18 bases sitting between them. The germline V gene has CDR1 SGHNT and CDR2 YYREEE (reference sequence). This CDR3 is built from 15 residues. The CDR3 sequence is CASSLGDSGVSPLHF. The CDR3 bases are TGTGCCAGCAGCCTAGGAGACAGTGGGGTCTCACCCCTCCACTTT.

The CDR3 spells CASSPHGGQGGHYGYTF. The DNA of the CDR3 is TGTGCCAGCAGCCCGCACGGAGGACAGGGTGGTCACTATGGCTACACCTTC. V gene TRBV9 combines with J gene TRBJ1-2, with 8 bases that match TRBD1. This CDR3 region has 17 residues. Losses at the gene ends were 4 bases for V and 3 bases for J; bases not matched to a gene: 14. Germline CDR1 SGDLS, CDR2 YYNGEE.

The chain employs TRBV20-1 and TRBJ1-2; 7 bases map to TRBD1. The ends lost 6 bases at V and 9 bases at J; junction bases unmatched: 7. From germline, CDR1 is DFQATT and CDR2 SNEGSKA (reference sequence). This CDR3 is built from 11 residues. CDR3 nucleotides: TGCAGTGCGTATGACAGGGAATGCTACACCTTC. Amino acids: CSAYDRECYTF.

The V gene is TRBV27, the J gene TRBJ2-7, with D possibly being TRBD1 (6 bases). V was pared by 7 bases and J by 3 bases, with 16 bases between. The CDR3 is 14 amino acids. Germline V lookup: CDR1 MNHEY, CDR2 SMNVEV (reference sequence). CDR3: CASTSRQVNYEQYF. The CDR3 nucleotides are TGTGCCAGCACGTCGAGACAGGTAAACTACGAGCAGTACTTC.

The V gene is TRBV19, the J gene TRBJ2-2; 9 bases fit TRBD1. CDR1 LNHDA and CDR2 SQIVND come from the germline V gene (reference sequence). The CDR3 runs to 16 residues. V gave up 10 bases and J gave up 6 bases; unmatched junction bases: 15. CDR3 region: CATRPQTGGVSGELFF. CDR3 nucleotide sequence: TGTGCCACGCGACCGCAAACAGGGGGCGTCTCCGGGGAGCTGTTTTTT.

This chain joins TRBV15 and TRBJ1-1; no definite D call. The V end was cut by 8 bases, the J end by 4 bases, with 14 bases between. Looked up from germline, CDR1 is LNHNV and CDR2 is YYDKDF (reference sequence). There are 13 residues in the CDR3. The CDR3 bases are TGTGCCACCCAAGCAGGTGAAAGCACTGAAGCTTTCTTT. Translating gives CATQAGESTEAFF.

This chain connects TRBV19 to TRBJ1-2; the D is unclear. Trimming removed 4 bases at V and 1 base at J, with 22 bases between. Germline V gives CDR1 LNHDA, CDR2 SQIVND (reference sequence). The CDR3 covers 18 residues. CDR3 sequence (DNA): TGTGCCAGTAGTAATCCCCCAAGCGGAATCGGGTTTAACTATGGCTACACCTTC. Translation gives CASSNPPSGIGFNYGYTF. The full variable domain, its missing parts supplied by reference TRBV19 and TRBJ1-2, is DGGITQSPKYLFRKEGQNVTLSCEQNLNHDAMYWYRQDPGQGLRLIYYSQIVNDFQKGDIAEGYSVSREKKESFPLTVTSAQKNPTAFYLCASSNPPSGIGFNYGYTFGSGTRLTVV.